Following are 20 T cell receptor beta chains from one sample sequenced in a study of cytomegalovirus exposure and HLA in healthy donors. Amplification used 60 Vbeta primers and 13 Jbeta primers. Data came from immunoSEQ multiplex PCR; TCRdb stores just in-frame clones and leaves some out. The profile shows more than 45,000 clones, roughly 73% of them singletons. Sample: PBMCs. The receptors derive from a woman in her forties in good health and CMV-seropositive.

CDR3 DNA: TGTGCCACCAGCAGAGCCAGACAGATTAATTCACCCCTCCACTTT. This sequence encodes CATSRARQINSPLHF. V usage is TRBV15 and J usage is TRBJ1-6, with D possibly being TRBD1 (5 bases). The CDR3 has 15 residues. In germline, CDR1 is LNHNV, CDR2 YYDKDF (reference sequence). Deletions cut 1 base from V and 6 bases from J, with 10 bases between.

The chain is built from TRBV4-3 and TRBJ1-2, with TRBD1 matching over 7 bases. The CDR3 length is 11 residues. The trim removed 4 bases at V and 10 bases at J, leaving 3 bases unmatched. Germline V gives CDR1 LGHNA, CDR2 YSLEER. The CDR3 DNA follows: TGCGCCAGCAGCCTGGGACAGACCTACACCTTC. Its translation is CASSLGQTYTF.

V is TRBV6-4 and J is TRBJ1-4; no definite D call. This CDR3 spans 13 amino acids. Trimming cost V 0 bases and J 8 bases, with 7 bases left between them. Germline values: CDR1 MRHNA, CDR2 SNTAGT. The CDR3 is CASSDSAGEKLFF. The DNA of the CDR3 is TGTGCCAGCAGTGACTCGGCGGGCGAAAAACTGTTTTTT.

This chain uses TRBV4-3 with TRBJ2-5; 11 bases match TRBD2. With 1 base clipped from V and 2 bases from J, the junction kept 6 bases outside the gene matches. The CDR3 has 17 amino acids. The germline V gene encodes CDR1 LGHNA and CDR2 YSLEER. The CDR3 loop is CASSQGPSGGTQETQYF. CDR3 nucleotide sequence: TGCGCCAGCAGCCAAGGGCCTAGCGGGGGGACGCAAGAGACCCAGTACTTC.

This clone was found once. The CDR3 spells CASRLTDSSYEQYF. In nucleotides, the CDR3 is TGCGCCAGCCGATTGACAGATAGCTCCTACGAGCAGTACTTC. This sequence joins TRBV4-1 and TRBJ2-7, with D perhaps TRBD1 (5 bases). Germline V gene sequence: CDR1 MGHRA, CDR2 YSYEKL. The CDR3 runs to 14 residues. The germline V and J ends were trimmed by 8 bases and 0 bases, with 14 bases remaining between them.

This clone showed up just a few times. V usage is TRBV7-3 and J usage is TRBJ2-6; 10 bases fit TRBD2. Germline trimming cut 7 bases from V and 12 bases from J; bases unmatched to any gene: 6. The length of the CDR3 is 13 residues. Germline-derived CDR1 and CDR2 are SGHTA and FQGTGA. In DNA form, the CDR3 reads TGTGCCAGCAACATAGCGGGGGGTCCCGTCCTGACTTTC. Its protein product is CASNIAGGPVLTF.

This chain joins TRBV30 and TRBJ1-5; 7 nucleotides line up with TRBD1. The CDR3 loop spans 15 amino acids. With 3 bases clipped from V and 1 base from J, the junction kept 6 bases outside the gene matches. CDR1 and CDR2 from the germline V gene are GTSNPN and SVGIG (reference sequence). CDR3 loop: CAWSQPRGSNQPQHF. CDR3 nucleotide sequence: TGTGCCTGGAGCCAACCCAGGGGGAGCAATCAGCCCCAGCATTTT. The complete variable domain, with remaining parts taken from reference TRBV30 and TRBJ1-5, reads SQTIHQWPATLVQPVGSPLSLECTVEGTSNPNLYWYRQAAGRGLQLLFYSVGIGQISSEVPQNLSASRPQDRQFILSSKKLLLSDSGFYLCAWSQPRGSNQPQHFGDGTRLSIL.

V and J are TRBV5-1 and TRBJ2-3; 8 bases agree with TRBD2. Germline assignment: CDR1 SGHRS and CDR2 YFSETQ. V lost 6 bases to trimming and J lost 4 bases; unmatched junction nucleotides: 10. CDR3 length equals 15 residues. Here the CDR3 reads CASNREGRSADTQYF. The CDR3 DNA is TGCGCCAGCAATCGGGAGGGGAGGAGTGCAGATACGCAGTATTTT.

The chain uses TRBV7-9 and TRBJ2-7; the D is unclear. The ends were cut back, 5 bases at V and 5 bases at J, with 13 bases in the middle. CDR3 length: 13 residues. CDR1 is SEHNR, CDR2 FQNEAQ, per germline (reference sequence). CDR3 in amino acids: CASSPLKSNEQYF. The DNA of the CDR3 is TGTGCCAGCAGCCCGCTGAAGAGCAACGAGCAGTACTTC. Filled out from reference TRBV7-9 and TRBJ2-7, the complete variable domain reads DTGVSQNPRHKITKRGQNVTFRCDPISEHNRLYWYRQTLGQGPEFLTYFQNEAQLEKSRLLSDRFSAERPKGSFSTLEIQRTEQGDSAMYLCASSPLKSNEQYFGPGTRLTVT.

The chain uses TRBV7-2 and TRBJ1-3; the match to TRBD1 covers 8 bases. V trimming: 5 bases; J trimming: 1 base; junction bases outside the gene matches: 10. Germline-derived CDR1 and CDR2 are SGHTA and FQGNSA. This CDR3 has 17 amino acids. CDR3 bases: TGTGCCAGCAGCCCCCGGACAGGGATGGGATCTGGAAACACCATATATTTT. Its protein is CASSPRTGMGSGNTIYF.

This clone was seen only a few times. This chain links TRBV7-3 with TRBJ1-1; weak D call: TRBD1 (5 bases). V was pared by 5 bases and J by 5 bases, with 12 bases between. The CDR3 is made up of 13 amino acids. Germline CDR1 reads SGHTA; CDR2 reads FQGTGA. DNA for the CDR3: TGTGCCAGCAGCCCAGGACGACAGACTGAAGCTTTCTTT. This gives the protein CASSPGRQTEAFF.

This clone occurred a few times. The rearrangement links TRBV28 to TRBJ1-5, with 9 bases fitting TRBD1. Germline loops: CDR1 MDHEN, CDR2 SYDVKM. CDR3 length: 17 amino acids. The V segment lost 7 bases and the J segment 1 base; nucleotides outside the gene matches: 11. The CDR3 region has the DNA TGTGCCAGCATAGACAGGGGGGAATTTGGGAGCAATCAGCCCCAGCATTTT. Its translation: CASIDRGEFGSNQPQHF. The full variable domain, its missing parts supplied by reference TRBV28 and TRBJ1-5, is DVKVTQSSRYLVKRTGEKVFLECVQDMDHENMFWYRQDPGLGLRLIYFSYDVKMKEKGDIPEGYSVSREKKERFSLILESASTNQTSMYLCASIDRGEFGSNQPQHFGDGTRLSIL.

This clone was recorded once. The V call is TRBV7-2, the J call TRBJ2-1, with 10 nucleotides matching TRBD1. The length of the CDR3 is 15 residues. The J segment lost 7 bases and the V segment lost 2 bases, leaving 5 bases of the junction unmatched. CDR1 SGHTA and CDR2 FQGNSA come from the germline V gene. Here the CDR3 DNA reads TGTGCCAGCAGCTTAAGGACAGGGGGGGGAAATGAGCAGTTCTTC. The encoded protein is CASSLRTGGGNEQFF.

This clone has a handful of counts. This chain joins TRBV29-1 and TRBJ2-7, with TRBD1 identical over 8 bases. The germline V gene encodes CDR1 SQVTM and CDR2 ANQGSEA. The junction had 4 bases not matched to a gene; V was cut back by 6 bases and J by 0 bases. The CDR3 has 13 amino acids. CDR3 DNA sequence: TGCAGCGTCTGGACAGGGCACTCCTACGAGCAGTACTTC. It encodes CSVWTGHSYEQYF.

The V and J genes are TRBV2 and TRBJ2-7, with 12 bases fitting TRBD2. The J segment lost 2 bases and the V segment lost 9 bases, leaving 5 bases of the junction unmatched. There are 14 residues in the CDR3. Germline V gene sequence: CDR1 SNHLY, CDR2 FYNNEI. As DNA, the CDR3 is TGTGCCAGGGGACCTAGCGGGGGGGCCTACGAGCAGTACTTC. Encoded protein: CARGPSGGAYEQYF.

J is TRBJ1-5 and V is TRBV2, with D unclear. The CDR3 is made up of 17 amino acids. V was cut by 4 bases and J by 4 bases, with 20 bases left in between. CDR1 and CDR2 from the germline V gene are SNHLY and FYNNEI. The CDR3 region has the DNA TGTGCCAGCAGTGCAGCGCGGGGTGGGTTCTCAAATCAGCCCCAGCATTTT. Protein: CASSAARGGFSNQPQHF. Variable domain in full (rest from reference TRBV2 and TRBJ1-5): EPEVTQTPSHQVTQMGQEVILRCVPISNHLYFYWYRQILGQKVEFLVSFYNNEISEKSEIFDDQFSVERPDGSNFTLKIRSTKLEDSAMYFCASSAARGGFSNQPQHFGDGTRLSIL.

The genes are TRBV29-1 and TRBJ2-2, with 8 bases aligning to TRBD1. Germline loops: CDR1 SQVTM, CDR2 ANQGSEA. V gave up 6 bases and J gave up 6 bases; unmatched junction bases: 6. The CDR3 loop spans 13 amino acids. The CDR3 reads CSVKTGAAGELFF. CDR3 in DNA: TGCAGCGTCAAGACAGGGGCGGCCGGGGAGCTGTTTTTT.

The chain links TRBV16 to TRBJ1-5; 7 bases agree with TRBD1. Germline V gene data show CDR1 as KGHSY and CDR2 as FQNENV. V dropped 5 bases and J dropped 4; count of bases not matched to a gene: 5. There are 14 residues in the CDR3. CDR3 DNA: TGTGCCAGCAGCTATCGGACAGGAAATCAGCCCCAGCATTTT. It encodes CASSYRTGNQPQHF.

J is TRBJ1-1 and V is TRBV19; no reliable D call. The CDR3 is 13 amino acids. CDR1 and CDR2 from the germline V gene are LNHDA and SQIVND (reference sequence). Trimming took 5 bases from V and 7 from J, leaving 14 bases between them. CDR3 sequence (DNA): TGTGCCAGTAGTTTCGGACTGGGGAGTGAAGCTTTCTTT. This codes for CASSFGLGSEAFF.

J is TRBJ1-6 and V is TRBV7-3; D might be TRBD1 (5 bases). Germline V lookup: CDR1 SGHTA, CDR2 FQGTGA. This CDR3 is built from 11 residues. V lost 8 bases and J lost 10, with 9 bases in between. In nucleotides, the CDR3 is TGTGCCAGCGCGGGGACGTCACCCCTCCACTTT. Its translation: CASAGTSPLHF.